A single count supports the clone carrying this T cell receptor (beta chain). This record comes from a study of T cell responses to AZD1222 COVID-19 vaccine. Germline CDR1 reads MDHEN; CDR2 reads SYDVKM. The CDR3 spans 16 residues. Between the trimmed V and J ends, which lost 6 bases and 0 bases, there was a span of 15 bases. TCRdb keeps only in-frame clones here, not all; method: immunoSEQ multiplex PCR. In the table there are 200,000 or so clones, about 90% of which are singletons. This clonotype was obtained from an adult in good health. Material: peripheral blood, obtained on day 0 of MenACWY control vaccination. This chain connects TRBV28 to TRBJ2-1, with a weak D call TRBD1 (5 bases). CDR3 sequence (DNA): TGTGCCAGCAGCGGATCGACAGTTATCTCCTACAATGAGCAGTTCTTC. Translating it yields CASSGSTVISYNEQFF.